This entry concerns a single T cell receptor (beta chain). Its antigen is as yet unknown. This sample is drawn from a study of T-cell reconstitution after alpha-beta-depleted transplantation in children. Study-wide results and limits: By about two months after transplant, alpha-beta T cells reportedly arose from several hundred graft clones that had expanded. One year after transplant, T-cell counts and diversity came mostly from newly produced T cells.

V was pared by 6 bases and J by 2 bases, with 19 bases between. This CDR3 comprises 17 residues. For TCRbeta, the library was prepared with unique molecular identifiers. Using its own MiXCR run on the PCR reads, TCRdb lists one record per CDR3 protein. In the table there are hundreds of thousands of distinct CDR3 sequences, 13% of which are singletons. The starting material was PBMCs, mostly from graft donor cells, obtained 360 days after TCRalphabeta/CD19-depleted stem cell transplant. The chain employs TRBV12-3 or TRBV12-4 and TRBJ1-4; a weak D match, TRBD1 (5 bases). The sequence was collected from a male patient between 5 and 17 years old who had a stem cell transplant for acute myeloid leukemia, so the T cells may come from the graft donor. DNA of the CDR3: TGTGCCAGCAGGCCCCACTACACGGGGGGGACTAATGAAAAACTGTTTTTT. Its translation is CASRPHYTGGTNEKLFF.